Below, 25 T cell receptor delta chains from the same sample are listed, as sequenced in a study of Vδ1+ human thymocytes. These TCRs' antigens remain unknown. Findings of the study overall: Highly polyclonal TRG and TRD repertoires with Gaussian CDR3 length distributions appeared in thymus.

The template was reverse-transcribed extracted RNA. Pooled V-gene forward primers with one constant-region reverse primer generated the CDR3 amplicons by multiplex PCR. TCRdb repeated clone calling on the multiplex PCR reads with CATT. The repertoire holds over 65,000 delta-chain clones, around 30% seen once, with under 0.3% in the top ten. Material for sequencing was Vdelta1+ gamma-delta thymocytes from the thymus. The subset was: FACS-sorted CD3+ TCRalphabeta- TCRVdelta1+ TCRVdelta2- thymocytes. These receptors were taken from a boy in the first two years of life who had congenital heart surgery.

The chain recombines TRDV1 with TRDJ1; D remains ambiguous. Trimming shortened V by 4 bases and J by 6 bases, and 12 bases separated the two germline ends. CDR1 TSWWSYY and CDR2 QGS come from the germline V gene. The CDR3 runs 13 residues. CDR3 sequence: CALGVSPRYKLIF. DNA for the CDR3: TGTGCTCTTGGGGTTTCCCCCCGGTATAAACTCATCTTT.

The gene calls are TRDV1 and TRDJ1, with 8 bases lining up with TRDD3. The CDR3 contains 17 residues. The germline V gene has CDR1 TSWWSYY and CDR2 QGS. V trimming: 4 bases; J trimming: 0 bases; junction bases outside the gene matches: 10. The CDR3 nucleotides are TGTGCTCTTGGGGGACTCCTGGGGGAGACGTACACCGATAAACTCATCTTT. It is translated as CALGGLLGETYTDKLIF.

This clone was seen just once. The gene calls are TRDV1 and TRDJ1; 9 bases fit TRDD3. This CDR3 region has 22 residues. V shed 3 bases, J shed 0 bases, and the junction held 23 bases outside the gene matches. Per the germline V gene, CDR1 is TSWWSYY and CDR2 is QGS. This CDR3 reads CALGEQAFPPLLGDIYTDKLIF. The CDR3 DNA follows: TGTGCTCTTGGGGAGCAGGCCTTCCCTCCTCTCTTGGGGGATATATACACCGATAAACTCATCTTT.

The chain joins TRDV1 to TRDJ1; 8 bases line up with TRDD2. CDR1 is TSWWSYY, CDR2 QGS, per germline. V dropped 1 base and J dropped 0; count of bases not matched to a gene: 52. The CDR3 has 32 amino acids. DNA for the CDR3: TGTGCTCTTGGGGAACGTGTTTTGGGTACTCGATTGGGGATTGACGCAACCTTCCTATGGGGGCCAACGCCGGTTAACACCGATAAACTCATCTTT. This encodes CALGERVLGTRLGIDATFLWGPTPVNTDKLIF.

This sequence joins TRDV1 and TRDJ1; 11 positions match TRDD3. This CDR3 is built from 22 residues. Trimming at V came to 2 bases and at J to 0 bases, leaving 20 bases not matched to a gene. CDR1 and CDR2 (germline): TSWWSYY, QGS. In DNA, the CDR3 is TGTGCTCTTGGGGAAGCGGGGGCGGTTACTGGGGGATATAAGAGGAACACCGATAAACTCATCTTT. Translation gives CALGEAGAVTGGYKRNTDKLIF.

The genes are TRDV1 and TRDJ1; 8 bases fit TRDD2. CDR3 length: 21 amino acids. Losses at the gene ends were 1 base for V and 0 bases for J; bases not matched to a gene: 19. Germline V gives CDR1 TSWWSYY, CDR2 QGS. This chain's CDR3 is CALGEPPIFLPGDLYTDKLIF. CDR3 DNA: TGTGCTCTTGGGGAACCCCCCATCTTCCTACCCGGGGACTTGTACACCGATAAACTCATCTTT.

The rearrangement uses TRDV3 and TRDJ1; 13 nucleotides agree with TRDD3. CDR1 is TVYSNPD, CDR2 GDNSRS, per germline (reference sequence). This CDR3 contains 17 residues. With 2 bases clipped from V and 4 bases from J, the junction kept 13 bases outside the gene matches. The CDR3, as DNA: TGTGCCTTTGGCACGGCGAGGACTGGGGGATACGACGATAAACTCATCTTT. Protein: CAFGTARTGGYDDKLIF.

The rearrangement uses TRDV1 and TRDJ1; 11 bases map to TRDD3. CDR1 and CDR2 (germline): TSWWSYY, QGS. The CDR3 consists of 20 residues. The junction had 12 bases not matched to a gene; V was cut back by 0 bases and J by 0 bases. The CDR3 loop is CALGELPPGGYKTYTDKLIF. For the CDR3, the DNA is TGTGCTCTTGGGGAACTACCCCCTGGGGGATACAAGACGTACACCGATAAACTCATCTTT.

The chain carries TRDV1 and TRDJ1; D tentatively reads TRDD2 or TRDD3 (6 bases each). Germline values: CDR1 TSWWSYY, CDR2 QGS. The CDR3 is made up of 21 amino acids. Trimming cost V 0 bases and J 0 bases, with 26 bases left between them. In nucleotides, the CDR3 is TGTGCTCTTGGGGAACTGATTCCTAACGTTGCTGGGGCCTTGTACACCGATAAACTCATCTTT. Encoded protein: CALGELIPNVAGALYTDKLIF.

This clone was seen more than once but under ten times. Other DNA sequences in the sample encode the same CDR3. This chain connects TRDV2 to TRDJ1; TRDD3 is a possible D gene (5 bases). Deletions cut 2 bases from V and 2 bases from J, with 11 bases between. CDR1 and CDR2 from the germline V gene are GEAIGNYY and EKD. The length of the CDR3 is 14 residues. For the CDR3, the DNA is TGTGCCTGTGACAGGGAGGATAGAACCGATAAACTCATCTTT. Translated: CACDREDRTDKLIF.

This clone appeared a few times. The V gene is TRDV1, the J gene TRDJ1; D gene uncertain. CDR3 length: 16 residues. Between the trimmed V and J ends, which lost 2 bases and 0 bases, there was a span of 13 bases. Germline CDR1 reads TSWWSYY; CDR2 reads QGS. CDR3 bases: TGTGCTCTTGGGGAAAGGGTACTGAGAAACACCGATAAACTCATCTTT. It is translated as CALGERVLRNTDKLIF.

The chain couples TRDV1 to TRDJ1; 9 bases map to TRDD3. The CDR3 spans 21 residues. Germline V gives CDR1 TSWWSYY, CDR2 QGS. J was trimmed by 0 bases and V by 4 bases; bases with no gene match: 21. CDR3 region: CALGVPPRGDTKVGYTDKLIF. The CDR3 nucleotides read TGTGCTCTTGGGGTTCCTCCCCGGGGGGATACAAAAGTGGGCTACACCGATAAACTCATCTTT.

The chain combines TRDV1 with TRDJ1; D gene ambiguous. Trimming took 2 bases from V and 0 from J, leaving 19 bases between them. Germline V CDR1 and CDR2: TSWWSYY, QGS. This CDR3 is built from 18 residues. Written as DNA, the CDR3 is TGTGCTCTTGGGGAATTAAATTGGGTACGGAGGTACACCGATAAACTCATCTTT. It encodes CALGELNWVRRYTDKLIF.

This clone was observed a few times. V gene TRDV2 combines with J gene TRDJ3; 8 bases map to TRDD3. This CDR3 has 19 amino acids. In germline, CDR1 is GEAIGNYY, CDR2 EKD. V dropped 5 bases and J dropped 0; count of bases not matched to a gene: 11. CDR3 protein: CACALGDGPSSWDTRQMFF. The DNA of the CDR3 is TGTGCCTGTGCCCTGGGGGACGGTCCAAGCTCCTGGGACACCCGACAGATGTTTTTC.

The chain combines TRDV1 with TRDJ1, with TRDD2 matching 8 bases. The V gene's germline CDR1 is TSWWSYY and CDR2 QGS. The CDR3 is 16 residues long. Germline trimming cut 5 bases from V and 4 bases from J; bases unmatched to any gene: 12. In DNA, the CDR3 is TGTGCTCTTGGGAACTTCCTACCGCGAGAAGGCGATAAACTCATCTTT. This encodes CALGNFLPREGDKLIF.

Details on this clone: Other DNA sequences in the same sample also yield this CDR3. The gene calls are TRDV1 and TRDJ1, with 8 bases lining up with TRDD3. CDR1 is TSWWSYY, CDR2 QGS, per germline. J gave up 1 base and V 0 bases, and 10 bases lay outside the gene matches. The length of the CDR3 is 18 residues. The CDR3 bases are TGTGCTCTTGGGGAACTCTTCCTTGGGGATACTCGCACCGATAAACTCATCTTT. Translation: CALGELFLGDTRTDKLIF.

This clone has just a few counts. V usage is TRDV1 and J usage is TRDJ1; 11 nucleotides line up with TRDD3. Germline V gene data show CDR1 as TSWWSYY and CDR2 as QGS. The V gene end was trimmed by 2 bases and the J gene end by 10 bases; junction bases not matched to a gene: 27. The CDR3 extends over 21 amino acids. The CDR3 spells CALGEGPSSSSGGYRFGRLIF. CDR3 nucleotide sequence: TGTGCTCTTGGGGAAGGACCTTCCTCCAGCTCTGGGGGATACAGGTTCGGAAGACTCATCTTT.

The V call is TRDV1, the J call TRDJ1, with D unclear. Germline CDR1 TSWWSYY, CDR2 QGS. The CDR3 length is 15 residues. V dropped 8 bases and J dropped 10 bases, with 26 bases sitting between them. This CDR3 reads CALSFHPARRRLLIF. The CDR3 nucleotides read TGTGCTCTTTCTTTCCACCCAGCTCGGCGAAGATTACTCATCTTT.

This clone was recorded once. The chain joins TRDV1 to TRDJ1; 11 bases align to TRDD3. The CDR3 length is 27 residues. The germline CDR1 and CDR2 sequences are TSWWSYY and QGS. J gave up 4 bases and V 0 bases, and 37 bases lay outside the gene matches. Here the CDR3 reads CALGELSSQDHFGPTWGIRVGIDKLIF. The CDR3 region has the DNA TGTGCTCTTGGGGAACTTTCCTCTCAAGATCATTTCGGCCCTACTTGGGGGATACGCGTCGGAATCGATAAACTCATCTTT.

V usage is TRDV1 and J usage is TRDJ1, with 8 positions matching TRDD3. The CDR3 length is 23 residues. With 2 bases clipped from V and 0 bases from J, the junction kept 26 bases outside the gene matches. Per the germline V gene, CDR1 is TSWWSYY and CDR2 is QGS. CDR3: CALGESIPIGMILGAPYTDKLIF. The CDR3 DNA is TGTGCTCTTGGGGAATCTATTCCTATCGGAATGATACTGGGGGCCCCGTACACCGATAAACTCATCTTT.

This clone was counted a few times. V usage is TRDV1 and J usage is TRDJ1; TRDD3 matches 9 bases. Germline assignment: CDR1 TSWWSYY and CDR2 QGS. J lost 5 bases, V lost 0 bases, and 31 bases had no gene match. CDR3 length: 24 amino acids. DNA of the CDR3: TGTGCTCTTGGGGAACTAGATGCCCCTGGGCTTCCTAATCGACTGGGGGACCGGAAGGATAAACTCATCTTT. This sequence encodes CALGELDAPGLPNRLGDRKDKLIF.

To note about this clone: A much larger clone sits a single nucleotide away, making a read error possible. V gene TRDV2 combines with J gene TRDJ1; D is uncertain. The CDR3 runs 14 residues. Germline loops: CDR1 GEAIGNYY, CDR2 EKD. For the CDR3, the DNA is TGTGCCTGTGCCACCGGACCCGACACCGATAAACTCATCTTT. Residues: CACATGPDTDKLIF.

This clone was seen a handful of times. V is TRDV2 and J is TRDJ1; 10 bases match TRDD3. J lost 9 bases, V lost 7 bases, and 10 bases had no gene match. Looked up from germline, CDR1 is GEAIGNYY and CDR2 is EKD. The CDR3 has 13 amino acids. CDR3 sequence reads: CACSNWGIFELIF. In DNA form, the CDR3 reads TGTGCCTGCTCTAACTGGGGGATTTTCGAACTCATCTTT.

This clone showed up just a few times. The chain joins TRDV1 to TRDJ1; 9 bases agree with TRDD2. J was trimmed by 1 base and V by 5 bases; bases with no gene match: 35. The germline gives CDR1 TSWWSYY, CDR2 QGS. CDR3 size: 25 residues. The CDR3 is CALGIWPSYNPPLSPGIRGTDKLIF. The CDR3 DNA follows: TGTGCTCTTGGGATCTGGCCTTCCTACAATCCGCCCCTGTCCCCTGGGATAAGGGGCACCGATAAACTCATCTTT.

This clone was detected only a few times. This rearrangement joins TRDV1 to TRDJ2; 8 bases are a match to TRDD3. Germline-derived CDR1 and CDR2 are TSWWSYY and QGS. The CDR3 is 17 residues long. V lost 2 bases, J lost 0 bases, and 5 bases stayed unmatched. The CDR3 DNA reads TGTGCTCTTGGGGAATGGGGGATCGCCGCTTTGACAGCACAACTCTTCTTT. This sequence encodes CALGEWGIAALTAQLFF.